The 19 T cell receptor beta chains in this list originate from one sample, sequenced in a study of Ad26.COV2.S vaccination and SARS-CoV-2 variants. Treatment noted: around 19 received Ad26.COV2.S at low or high dose, single or two shots; about 5 received placebo; per-sample allocation not given. The study sampled participants on day 63 after the first vaccine or placebo injection. Sequenced by immunoSEQ multiplex PCR; TCRdb stores in-frame clones only, minus some. The sample carries over 400,000 clones, roughly 87% recorded once. Source: peripheral blood, taken in a trial of Ad26.COV2.S vaccine versus placebo. The origin of the receptors is a person between 18 and 65 years old who received the Ad26.COV2.S COVID-19 vaccine or a placebo.

The chain recombines TRBV19 with TRBJ2-1, with 8 bases lining up with TRBD1. The CDR3 is 17 amino acids. V gave up 1 base and J gave up 2 bases; unmatched junction bases: 7. CDR1 and CDR2 (germline): LNHDA, SQIVND (reference sequence). In nucleotides, the CDR3 is TGTGCCAGTAGTATAGCCCCGACAGGGGAAACCTACAATGAGCAGTTCTTC. Translating it yields CASSIAPTGETYNEQFF.

J is TRBJ1-4 and V is TRBV7-2; tentative D call: TRBD1 (6 bases). Germline loops: CDR1 SGHTA, CDR2 FQGNSA. This CDR3 contains 16 residues. V dropped 1 base and J dropped 0 bases, with 9 bases sitting between them. The CDR3 DNA follows: TGTGCCAGCAGCTTAGGGGGGGCGGCAACTAATGAAAAACTGTTTTTT. The encoded protein is CASSLGGAATNEKLFF.

The chain has TRBV4-3 and TRBJ2-7, with unresolved D. The CDR3 runs to 14 residues. Trimming cost V 0 bases and J 4 bases, with 10 bases left between them. Germline CDR1 LGHNA, CDR2 YSLEER. In DNA form, the CDR3 reads TGCGCCAGCAGCCAAGACATCCGCTTATACGAGCAGTACTTC. It specifies CASSQDIRLYEQYF.

V is TRBV5-4 and J is TRBJ2-7; possible D gene TRBD2, 6 bases. V gave up 5 bases and J gave up 7 bases, with 19 bases separating them. This CDR3 spans 14 amino acids. Germline CDR1 reads SGHNT; CDR2 reads YYREEE (reference sequence). The CDR3 region is CASRRDLGQQEQYF. Here the CDR3 DNA reads TGTGCCAGCAGGAGGGACTTGGGCCAACAAGAGCAGTACTTC.

J is TRBJ2-7 and V is TRBV12-5; no firm D call. Per germline, CDR1 LGHNT and CDR2 FRNRAP. The V and J ends lost 6 bases and 6 bases respectively, with 9 bases between them. CDR3 length: 11 amino acids. The CDR3 DNA reads as TGTGCTAGTGGGACAATCGGCGAGCAGTACTTC. Encoded protein: CASGTIGEQYF.

The gene calls are TRBV19 and TRBJ2-6; D is undetermined. From germline, CDR1 is LNHDA and CDR2 SQIVND (reference sequence). The V end lost 3 bases, the J end lost 1 base, and 7 bases lay between the germline ends. The CDR3 sequence is 15 residues long. DNA for the CDR3: TGTGCCAGTAGTATCAAGCAATCTGGGGCCAACGTCCTGACTTTC. Protein sequence: CASSIKQSGANVLTF.

The chain joins TRBV5-4 to TRBJ1-1; D is undetermined. CDR3 size: 15 residues. Germline CDR1 reads SGHNT; CDR2 reads YYREEE (reference sequence). The V and J ends lost 0 bases and 1 base respectively, with 10 bases between them. Here the CDR3 reads CASSLGSAWNTEAFF. In nucleotides, the CDR3 is TGTGCCAGCAGCTTGGGCAGTGCCTGGAACACTGAAGCTTTCTTT.

The count of this clone is one. The chain joins TRBV2 to TRBJ1-5; D may be TRBD1 (5 bases). CDR1 and CDR2 from the germline V gene are SNHLY and FYNNEI. Trimming removed 5 bases at V and 6 bases at J, with 14 bases between. The CDR3 runs to 14 residues. The CDR3: CASSLGGVAQPQHF. As DNA, the CDR3 is TGTGCCAGCAGTTTGGGGGGAGTAGCTCAGCCCCAGCATTTT.

This clone has just one count. The chain carries TRBV19 and TRBJ1-1; a weak D match, TRBD1 (5 bases). Germline loops: CDR1 LNHDA, CDR2 SQIVND (reference sequence). V lost 5 bases and J 8 bases, leaving 9 bases between the germline ends. The length of the CDR3 is 11 residues. As DNA, the CDR3 is TGTGCCAGTAGTCCGGGGACCGAAGCTTTCTTT. It yields the protein CASSPGTEAFF. Supplemented by reference TRBV19 and TRBJ1-1, the full variable domain reads DGGITQSPKYLFRKEGQNVTLSCEQNLNHDAMYWYRQDPGQGLRLIYYSQIVNDFQKGDIAEGYSVSREKKESFPLTVTSAQKNPTAFYLCASSPGTEAFFGQGTRLTVV.

Here the CDR3 reads CASSPAPGGFGTGELFF. The CDR3 DNA reads as TGCGCCAGCAGCCCTGCACCAGGGGGTTTCGGGACCGGGGAGCTGTTTTTT. This sequence joins TRBV5-1 and TRBJ2-2, with 7 bases that match TRBD1. This CDR3 is 17 amino acids long. V shed 4 bases, J shed 5 bases, and the junction held 14 bases outside the gene matches. Germline CDR1 SGHRS, CDR2 YFSETQ.

V usage is TRBV7-2 and J usage is TRBJ2-7; 10 nucleotides line up with TRBD2. The length of the CDR3 is 16 residues. Per germline, CDR1 SGHTA and CDR2 FQGNSA. V gave up 5 bases and J gave up 2 bases; unmatched junction bases: 9. The CDR3 coding sequence is TGTGCCAGCAGCACCTTAGCGGGAGGTCTTACCTACGAGCAGTACTTC. The encoded protein is CASSTLAGGLTYEQYF.

This sequence joins TRBV6-6 and TRBJ2-3, with 14 bases identical to TRBD2. Per the germline V gene, CDR1 is MNHNY and CDR2 is SVGAGI (reference sequence). The trim removed 5 bases at V and 1 base at J, leaving 8 bases unmatched. There are 18 residues in the CDR3. Written as DNA, the CDR3 is TGTGCCAGCAGTCTAAGGACTAGCGGGAGGAGGGGCACAGATACGCAGTATTTT. This sequence encodes CASSLRTSGRRGTDTQYF.

This chain joins TRBV10-3 and TRBJ2-3; 9 bases are a match to TRBD2. V dropped 11 bases and J dropped 0; count of bases not matched to a gene: 3. Germline values: CDR1 ENHRY, CDR2 SYGVKD. This CDR3 spans 13 amino acids. CDR3 loop: CASSGASTDTQYF. The CDR3 DNA follows: TGTGCCTCTAGCGGGGCTAGCACAGATACGCAGTATTTT.

The J gene is TRBJ1-2, the V gene TRBV5-8, with D maybe TRBD1 (6 bases). In germline, CDR1 is SGHTS, CDR2 YDEGEE. V lost 0 bases and J 8 bases, leaving 32 bases between the germline ends. The CDR3 is 20 amino acids. This chain's CDR3 is CASSLVGTGPGLIFPGGYTF. The CDR3, as DNA: TGTGCCAGCAGCTTGGTAGGAACAGGGCCGGGCCTCATATTTCCGGGCGGCTACACCTTC. The full variable domain, in which reference TRBV5-8 and TRBJ1-2 provide the parts outside the CDR3, is EAGVTQSPTHLIKTRGQQATLRCSPISGHTSVYWYQQALGLGLQFLLWYDEGEERNRGNFPPRFSGRQFPNYSSELNVNALELEDSALYLCASSLVGTGPGLIFPGGYTFGSGTRLTVV.

The chain combines TRBV3-1 (or the pseudogene TRBV3-2) with TRBJ2-1; a weak D match, TRBD2 (6 bases). Germline assignment: CDR1 LGHDT and CDR2 YNNKEL (reference sequence). CDR3 length: 17 residues. V was shortened by 3 bases and J by 4 bases, with 19 bases between the two germline ends. The CDR3 region has the DNA TGTGCCAGCAGCCATGGGAGGAAGCGGAGGTTGTACAATGAGCAGTTCTTC. Amino acids: CASSHGRKRRLYNEQFF.

V and J are TRBV6-2 or TRBV6-3 and TRBJ2-2; TRBD2 might be the D (5 bases). The CDR3 sequence is 14 residues long. V lost 2 bases and J lost 4, with 8 bases in between. The germline V gene has CDR1 MNHEY and CDR2 SVGEGT. CDR3 residues: CASSYGEGTGELFF. In DNA form, the CDR3 reads TGTGCCAGCAGTTACGGAGAGGGCACCGGGGAGCTGTTTTTT.

The chain combines TRBV28 with TRBJ2-7; TRBD1 aligns across 7 bases. V was clipped by 4 bases and J by 8 bases; unmatched bases: 8. The CDR3 is 13 residues long. Germline CDR1 MDHEN, CDR2 SYDVKM. CDR3 nucleotide sequence: TGTGCCAGCAGTTATGGGACAGAGCCGAAGCAGTACTTC. This sequence encodes CASSYGTEPKQYF. Filled out from reference TRBV28 and TRBJ2-7, the complete variable domain reads DVKVTQSSRYLVKRTGEKVFLECVQDMDHENMFWYRQDPGLGLRLIYFSYDVKMKEKGDIPEGYSVSREKKERFSLILESASTNQTSMYLCASSYGTEPKQYFGPGTRLTVT.

This sequence joins TRBV6-2 or TRBV6-3 and TRBJ2-7; 8 bases match TRBD1. The germline CDR1 and CDR2 sequences are MNHEY and SVGEGT. This CDR3 has 15 amino acids. After removal of 4 bases from V and 4 bases from J, the junction contained 9 bases not matched to a gene. CDR3: CASSSRGTGLYEQYF. The CDR3 nucleotides are TGTGCCAGCAGTTCACGGGGGACAGGATTGTACGAGCAGTACTTC.

The chain is built from TRBV3-1 (or the pseudogene TRBV3-2) and TRBJ1-3; D gene uncertain. The germline V gene encodes CDR1 LGHDT and CDR2 YNNKEL (reference sequence). The length of the CDR3 is 19 residues. The V end was cut by 4 bases, the J end by 1 base, with 23 bases between. The CDR3 region has the DNA TGTGCCAGCAGCCCTACTCCTCTCCTGCGGGCGGATTCTGGAAACACCATATATTTT. It translates to CASSPTPLLRADSGNTIYF.